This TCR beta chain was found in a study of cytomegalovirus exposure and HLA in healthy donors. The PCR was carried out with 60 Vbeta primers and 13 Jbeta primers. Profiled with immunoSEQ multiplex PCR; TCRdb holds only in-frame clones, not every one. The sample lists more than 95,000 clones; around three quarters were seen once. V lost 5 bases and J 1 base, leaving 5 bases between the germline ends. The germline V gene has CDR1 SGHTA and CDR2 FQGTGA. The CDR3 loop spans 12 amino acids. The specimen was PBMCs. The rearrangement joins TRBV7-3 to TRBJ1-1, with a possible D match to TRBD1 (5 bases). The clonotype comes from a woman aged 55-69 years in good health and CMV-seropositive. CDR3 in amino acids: CASSQGNTEAFF. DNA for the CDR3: TGTGCCAGCAGCCAGGGGAACACTGAAGCTTTCTTT.